The rows below give T cell receptor beta chains drawn from one sample of a study of cytomegalovirus exposure and HLA in healthy donors. The method was immunoSEQ multiplex PCR; TCRdb's version includes in-frame clones alone and lacks a portion of them. The data hold 250,000 to 300,000 clones, with approximately 86% observed a single time. Specimen: PBMCs. Every receptor here comes from a woman in her late teens or twenties in good health and CMV-seronegative. Each CDR3 is given with its conserved first and last residue. The order of the fields is V gene, D gene, J gene, clone size, CDR3 protein, CDR3 DNA. The D gene is left open where the match is weak. The size entry is marked missing in some rows and otherwise reads once, few, many or a size class.

TRBV11-2	NA	TRBJ2-1	NA	CASSLGTAYYNEQFF	TGTGCCAGCAGCTTAGGGACAGCTTACTACAATGAGCAGTTCTTC
TRBV11-3	NA	TRBJ2-7	many	CASSFRLVRYEQYF	TGTGCCAGCAGCTTTCGACTAGTGCGCTACGAGCAGTACTTC
TRBV29-1	NA	TRBJ1-4	NA	CSGWAGTNEKLFF	TGCAGCGGCTGGGCAGGGACTAATGAAAAACTGTTTTTT
TRBV19	TRBD2	TRBJ2-3	NA	CASRASGGARTDTQYF	TGTGCCAGCAGAGCTAGCGGGGGGGCCAGGACAGATACGCAGTATTTT
TRBV9	NA	TRBJ2-3	NA	CASSPTWETQYF	TGTGCCAGCAGCCCAACCTGGGAGACGCAGTATTTT
TRBV11-3	TRBD1	TRBJ1-1	NA	CASSLPGQGANTEAFF	TGTGCCAGCAGCTTACCTGGACAGGGAGCGAACACTGAAGCTTTCTTT
TRBV10-3	TRBD2	TRBJ2-2	once	CAISESGTSGTGELFF	TGTGCCATCAGTGAGTCCGGGACTAGCGGCACCGGGGAGCTGTTTTTT
TRBV15	NA	TRBJ1-1	once	CATSRSGTPNTEAFF	TGTGCCACCAGCCGAAGCGGGACACCGAACACTGAAGCTTTCTTT
TRBV7-6	TRBD2	TRBJ2-1	once	CASSPATSGSYNEQFF	TGTGCCAGCAGCCCGGCGACTAGCGGGAGTTACAATGAGCAGTTCTTC
TRBV30	TRBD1	TRBJ2-1	NA	CAWEGQGSYNEQFF	TGTGCCTGGGAGGGACAGGGGTCTTACAATGAGCAGTTCTTC
TRBV30	NA	TRBJ1-1	NA	CAWRVQGMVDTEAFF	TGTGCCTGGAGGGTACAGGGAATGGTAGACACTGAAGCTTTCTTT
TRBV5-4	TRBD2	TRBJ2-7	NA	CASSTPSGGLAGLNEQYF	TGTGCCAGCAGCACCCCTTCAGGGGGACTAGCGGGACTCAACGAGCAGTACTTC
TRBV10-1	NA	TRBJ1-1	few	CASLPQAKNTEAFF	TGCGCCAGCCTCCCGCAGGCTAAGAACACTGAAGCTTTCTTT
TRBV5-1	NA	TRBJ1-2	NA	CASSLGASNYGYTF	TGCGCCAGCAGCTTGGGGGCCAGCAACTATGGCTACACCTTC
TRBV6-5	NA	TRBJ1-3	NA	CASSYSISGSGNTIYF	TGTGCCAGCAGTTACTCCATCTCGGGCTCTGGAAACACCATATATTTT
TRBV28	NA	TRBJ1-2	NA	CASSFGGPVTF	TGTGCCAGCAGTTTTGGGGGCCCAGTGACCTTC
TRBV29-1	NA	TRBJ1-2	NA	CSGRRGADGYTF	TGCAGCGGCCGTCGGGGGGCGGATGGCTACACCTTC
TRBV9	TRBD1	TRBJ1-2	NA	CASSVTGTDNYGYTF	TGTGCCAGCAGCGTTACCGGGACAGACAACTATGGCTACACCTTC
TRBV6-5	NA	TRBJ2-3	NA	CASSPGLNTQYF	TGTGCCAGCAGCCCTGGCCTTAATACGCAGTATTTT
TRBV27	TRBD2	TRBJ2-2	once	CASSLFGASGAENTGELFF	TGTGCCAGCAGTTTATTCGGGGCAAGCGGGGCCGAGAACACCGGGGAGCTGTTTTTT
TRBV5-1	NA	TRBJ1-5	NA	CASSPGQGYSNQPQHF	TGCGCCAGCAGCCCTGGGCAGGGATATAGCAATCAGCCCCAGCATTTT
TRBV10-2	NA	TRBJ1-2	NA	CASSEGAAFGYTF	TGCGCCAGCAGTGAGGGGGCAGCGTTTGGCTACACCTTC
TRBV5-6	NA	TRBJ1-3	few	CASSFLSSGNTIYF	TGTGCCAGCAGCTTCCTGAGTTCTGGAAACACCATATATTTT
TRBV5-6	TRBD2	TRBJ2-7	NA	CASEGLAGGPSYEQYF	TGTGCCAGCGAAGGACTAGCGGGGGGTCCCTCCTACGAGCAGTACTTC
TRBV9	TRBD2	TRBJ2-2	NA	CASSELAGGPTEGTGELFF	TGTGCCAGCAGCGAACTAGCGGGGGGGCCTACGGAGGGCACCGGGGAGCTGTTTTTT
TRBV4-3	NA	TRBJ1-3	NA	CASSQLGARFLSGNTIYF	TGCGCCAGCAGCCAGCTGGGGGCCCGATTTTTGTCCGGAAACACCATATATTTT
TRBV15	NA	TRBJ2-6	once	CATGAGPGANVLTF	TGTGCCACCGGCGCGGGACCGGGGGCCAACGTCCTGACTTTC
TRBV6-4	TRBD1	TRBJ2-3	NA	CASSTGQGGETQYF	TGTGCCAGCAGCACGGGACAGGGAGGGGAGACGCAGTATTTT
TRBV18	NA	TRBJ1-1	NA	CASSPPEGSGTEAFF	TGTGCCAGCTCACCACCGGAGGGGTCGGGCACTGAAGCTTTCTTT
TRBV28	NA	TRBJ1-1	NA	CASSSPLGGTLMNTEAFF	TGTGCCAGCAGTTCGCCCCTGGGAGGGACCTTAATGAACACTGAAGCTTTCTTT
TRBV2	TRBD1	TRBJ2-7	NA	CASSLRQGVEQYF	TGTGCCAGCAGCTTAAGACAGGGGGTCGAGCAGTACTTC
TRBV14	TRBD1	TRBJ2-7	NA	CASSQRRGQGPSYEQYF	TGTGCCAGCAGCCAACGCCGGGGACAGGGACCCTCCTACGAGCAGTACTTC
TRBV9	NA	TRBJ1-6	NA	CASSVGNRKYNSPLHF	TGTGCCAGCAGCGTAGGAAACAGGAAGTATAATTCACCCCTCCACTTT
TRBV30	NA	TRBJ2-7	few	CAWSTNRVYEQYF	TGTGCCTGGAGTACCAACAGGGTCTACGAGCAGTACTTC
TRBV7-8	NA	TRBJ1-4	NA	CASSFLAPGTNEKLFF	TGTGCCAGCAGCTTCCTGGCTCCGGGGACTAATGAAAAACTGTTTTTT
TRBV5-1	NA	TRBJ2-2	NA	CASSSGNTGELFF	TGCGCCAGCAGCTCCGGGAACACCGGGGAGCTGTTTTTT
TRBV2	TRBD1	TRBJ2-7	NA	CASTRKGQGIEQYF	TGTGCCAGCACTAGGAAGGGACAGGGGATCGAGCAGTACTTC
TRBV29-1	TRBD1	TRBJ2-2	NA	CSVPGQLTGELFF	TGCAGCGTCCCGGGACAGTTAACCGGGGAGCTGTTTTTT
TRBV30	NA	TRBJ2-3	NA	CAWSFRGGTDTQYF	TGTGCCTGGAGTTTCAGGGGTGGCACAGATACGCAGTATTTT
TRBV10-3	NA	TRBJ2-1	NA	CAISEGGAMNNEQFF	TGTGCCATCAGTGAGGGGGGGGCGATGAATAATGAGCAGTTCTTC
TRBV11-2	TRBD2	TRBJ2-3	NA	CASSLGGGNTDTQYF	TGTGCCAGCAGCTTAGGCGGGGGGAACACAGATACGCAGTATTTT
TRBV5-6	TRBD1	TRBJ1-2	NA	CASSKIDRGYGYTF	TGTGCCAGCAGCAAAATCGACAGGGGATATGGCTACACCTTC
TRBV18	NA	TRBJ2-5	NA	CASSPKAELQETQYF	TGTGCCAGCTCACCCAAGGCCGAACTACAAGAGACCCAGTACTTC
TRBV14	TRBD1	TRBJ2-7	NA	CASSDRDRTLPEQYF	TGTGCCAGCAGCGACCGGGACAGGACTCTGCCCGAGCAGTACTTC